A single sample is the source of the 8 T cell receptor beta chains below, sequenced in a study of cytomegalovirus exposure and HLA in healthy donors. Method: immunoSEQ multiplex PCR; TCRdb's copy keeps in-frame clones and lacks some. Among 350,000 or so clones listed, roughly 89% were seen once. Sequencing was carried out using PBMCs. The receptors were sampled from a woman aged 18-30 years in good health and CMV-seronegative.

The V call is TRBV4-3, the J call TRBJ1-3; D not certain. Per the germline V gene, CDR1 is LGHNA and CDR2 is YSLEER. This CDR3 comprises 16 residues. V lost 0 bases, J lost 0 bases, and 9 bases lay in between. For the CDR3, the DNA is TGCGCCAGCAGCCAAGAAGGAGGGAACTCTGGAAACACCATATATTTT. Protein sequence: CASSQEGGNSGNTIYF.

This clone was observed a single time. This chain connects TRBV6-5 to TRBJ1-2, with D uncertain. The CDR3 runs 15 residues. Germline assignment: CDR1 MNHEY and CDR2 SVGAGI. V was trimmed by 3 bases and J by 0 bases, leaving 11 bases between them. CDR3 nucleotide sequence: TGTGCCAGCAGTTATTTTGGGCCACCTAACTATGGCTACACCTTC. Its translation is CASSYFGPPNYGYTF.

The CDR3 loop is CASSEAGKQFF. CDR3 nucleotides: TGTGCCAGCAGTGAGGCGGGCAAGCAGTTCTTC. The chain employs TRBV2 and TRBJ2-1; the D gene is possibly TRBD2 (5 bases). V lost 3 bases to trimming and J lost 11 bases, with 8 bases between them. CDR1 is SNHLY and CDR2 is FYNNEI in the germline V gene. This CDR3 has 11 amino acids.

The genes are TRBV19 and TRBJ2-3, with D maybe TRBD1 (5 bases). The CDR3 consists of 15 residues. The germline V gene encodes CDR1 LNHDA and CDR2 SQIVND (reference sequence). V lost 7 bases and J 1 base, leaving 15 bases between the germline ends. DNA of the CDR3: TGTGCCAGTACCCCTTCCACAGGCCGCACAGATACGCAGTATTTT. Its protein is CASTPSTGRTDTQYF.

V gene TRBV15 combines with J gene TRBJ1-2; 7 nucleotides line up with TRBD1. This CDR3 has 15 residues. V lost 4 bases, J lost 4 bases, and 9 bases stayed unmatched. Germline assignment: CDR1 LNHNV and CDR2 YYDKDF (reference sequence). The CDR3 is CATSIWDSGLYGYTF. CDR3 coding DNA: TGTGCCACCAGCATATGGGACAGTGGGCTCTATGGCTACACCTTC.

The V gene is TRBV29-1, the J gene TRBJ1-2, with TRBD1 matching over 7 bases. This CDR3 contains 12 residues. With 7 bases clipped from V and 5 bases from J, the junction kept 7 bases outside the gene matches. Germline CDR1 reads SQVTM; CDR2 reads ANQGSEA. CDR3 in DNA: TGCAGCGGAGGGGACAGTACGTATGGCTACACCTTC. Encoded protein: CSGGDSTYGYTF.

As to this clone: This sample also contains other DNA sequences that code for the same CDR3. The chain employs TRBV30 and TRBJ1-1; TRBD1 is a possible D gene (5 bases). Germline CDR1 is GTSNPN and CDR2 is SVGIG (reference sequence). The CDR3 has 12 residues. Trimming took 5 bases from V and 1 from J, leaving 8 bases between them. Here the CDR3 reads CAWGRGNTEAFF. For the CDR3, the DNA is TGTGCCTGGGGGAGGGGGAACACTGAAGCTTTCTTT.

V gene TRBV20-1 combines with J gene TRBJ2-5; tentative D call: TRBD2 (5 bases). The V gene's germline CDR1 is DFQATT and CDR2 SNEGSKA (reference sequence). The CDR3 is 10 residues long. V gave up 6 bases and J gave up 7 bases, with 9 bases separating them. The CDR3 reads CSAQSGTQYF. Here the CDR3 DNA reads TGCAGTGCGCAGAGCGGGACCCAGTACTTC.